Each of the 7 T cell receptor beta chains below was sequenced from the same sample in a study of cytomegalovirus exposure and HLA in healthy donors. Primers included in the PCR were 60 Vbeta and 13 Jbeta primers. This table comes from immunoSEQ multiplex PCR, and its TCRdb copy is limited to in-frame clones, with some not included. The profile shows 150,000 to 200,000 clones, around 75% of them singletons. Sequenced input: PBMCs. The receptors originated from a woman younger than 45 in good health and CMV-seronegative.

This chain links TRBV5-6 with TRBJ2-7, with 10 bases that match TRBD2. This CDR3 region has 15 residues. V shed 6 bases and J 0 bases; nucleotides not matched to a gene: 6. CDR1 is SGHDT and CDR2 is YYEEEE in the germline V gene. CDR3 sequence reads: CASTLAGVSSYEQYF. The CDR3 DNA reads TGTGCCAGCACCCTAGCGGGGGTGAGCTCCTACGAGCAGTACTTC.

The V gene is TRBV5-4, the J gene TRBJ2-3; 7 bases fit TRBD1. Trimming at V came to 3 bases and at J to 4 bases, leaving 5 bases not matched to a gene. The CDR3 length is 14 residues. Germline V gene data show CDR1 as SGHNT and CDR2 as YYREEE (reference sequence). The CDR3 region has the DNA TGTGCCAGCAGCTCAGGGGGTCTTTCAGATACGCAGTATTTT. Translation: CASSSGGLSDTQYF. The full variable domain, with the rest looked up from reference TRBV5-4 and TRBJ2-3, is ETGVTQSPTHLIKTRGQQVTLRCSSQSGHNTVSWYQQALGQGPQFIFQYYREEENGRGNFPPRFSGLQFPNYSSELNVNALELDDSALYLCASSSGGLSDTQYFGPGTRLTVL.

With regard to this clone: At the DNA level, this CDR3 is encoded by other sequences in the same sample as well. V gene TRBV15 combines with J gene TRBJ2-7; a possible D gene is TRBD1 (5 bases). The CDR3 loop spans 15 amino acids. V lost 0 bases, J lost 2 bases, and 11 bases lay in between. Per germline, CDR1 LNHNV and CDR2 YYDKDF (reference sequence). The CDR3 region has the DNA TGTGCCACCAGCAGAGATCAGACAGCTGCCTACGAGCAGTACTTC. It specifies CATSRDQTAAYEQYF. The variable domain in full, with the rest retrieved from reference TRBV15 and TRBJ2-7, is DAMVIQNPRYQVTQFGKPVTLSCSQTLNHNVMYWYQQKSSQAPKLLFHYYDKDFNNEADTPDNFQSRRPNTSFCFLDIRSPGLGDTAMYLCATSRDQTAAYEQYFGPGTRLTVT.

A few counts support this clone. The CDR3 nucleotides are TGCGCCAGCAGCCGGGACCCAGGGACTAGCGGGCGGTCCTACGAGCAGTACTTC. Protein product: CASSRDPGTSGRSYEQYF. The chain couples TRBV5-1 to TRBJ2-7, with 12 bases fitting TRBD2. This CDR3 is 18 amino acids long. CDR1 is SGHRS, CDR2 YFSETQ, per germline. V dropped 4 bases and J dropped 1; count of bases not matched to a gene: 12.

This chain links TRBV29-1 with TRBJ1-2, with 7 bases matching TRBD1. This CDR3 has 14 residues. The germline gives CDR1 SQVTM, CDR2 ANQGSEA. J gave up 4 bases and V 5 bases, and 10 bases lay outside the gene matches. DNA for the CDR3: TGCAGCGTTTCACATCGACAGGGAGGCTATGGCTACACCTTC. This gives the protein CSVSHRQGGYGYTF. Full variable domain (missing parts from reference TRBV29-1 and TRBJ1-2): SAVISQKPSRDICQRGTSLTIQCQVDSQVTMMFWYRQQPGQSLTLIATANQGSEATYESGFVIDKFPISRPNLTFSTLTVSNMSPEDSSIYLCSVSHRQGGYGYTFGSGTRLTVV.

This clone was counted a few times. This sequence joins TRBV5-1 and TRBJ2-7; D gene unclear. Trimming removed 0 bases at V and 7 bases at J, with 5 bases between. The CDR3 has 11 residues. Germline lookup yields CDR1 SGHRS and CDR2 YFSETQ. CDR3 coding DNA: TGCGCCAGCAGCTTGGGCGGTGAGCAGTACTTC. Encoded protein: CASSLGGEQYF.

V is TRBV7-3 and J is TRBJ2-1; 13 positions match TRBD2. The CDR3 covers 15 residues. V lost 5 bases and J lost 5; bases outside the gene matches: 3. Germline V gene sequence: CDR1 SGHTA, CDR2 FQGTGA. The CDR3 protein is CASSLGTSGNNEQFF. The CDR3 DNA reads TGTGCCAGCAGCCTGGGGACTAGCGGGAACAATGAGCAGTTCTTC.